These 24 T cell receptor beta chains came from one sample sequenced in a study of blood T cells in healthy people across ages. Together with a sample-barcoded 5' primer, a J-beta primer mix was included in a second PCR lasting about 7 to 12 cycles. In TCRdb, the 5' RACE reads were re-called with MiXCR into one record per CDR3 protein. This table has more than 1,000,000 distinct CDR3 sequences, under 30% appearing once. These records were also assigned to another study, of T cells of mothers and their children.

Source material: blood. Receptor source: a girl under 10 years old in good health.

This chain uses TRBV3-1 with TRBJ2-5; 12 nucleotides align to TRBD2. CDR1 LGHDT and CDR2 YNNKEL come from the germline V gene (reference sequence). With 2 bases clipped from V and 5 bases from J, the junction kept 9 bases outside the gene matches. The CDR3 has 17 residues. The CDR3 reads CASSQIPGLAGAETQYF. The CDR3 DNA is TGTGCCAGCAGCCAAATTCCGGGACTAGCGGGCGCGGAGACCCAGTACTTC.

The chain recombines TRBV7-8 with TRBJ2-7; D could derive from TRBD1 or TRBD2 (5 bases each). The V gene lost 2 bases and the J gene lost 5 bases, with 16 bases spanning the gap. The CDR3 spans 15 residues. Germline assignment: CDR1 SGHVS and CDR2 FQNEAQ. CDR3 bases: TGTGCCAGCAGCTTATTTAGGGACCTAGGCCACGAGCAGTACTTC. Encoded protein: CASSLFRDLGHEQYF.

The gene calls are TRBV20-1 and TRBJ2-3; TRBD1 matches 7 bases. The CDR3 loop spans 16 amino acids. After removal of 2 bases from V and 2 bases from J, the junction contained 10 bases not matched to a gene. Germline V CDR1 and CDR2: DFQATT, SNEGSKA (reference sequence). The CDR3 DNA is TGCAGTGCTAGAAACCAACAGGGGCCTAACACAGATACGCAGTATTTT. It yields the protein CSARNQQGPNTDTQYF.

The chain is built from TRBV11-2 and TRBJ2-1, with unresolved D. The ends were cut back, 1 base at V and 7 bases at J, with 8 bases in the middle. Germline lookup yields CDR1 SGHAT and CDR2 FQNNGV. This CDR3 region has 13 residues. The DNA for the CDR3 is TGTGCCAGCAGCTTAGTTATAGGTAATGAGCAGTTCTTC. This codes for CASSLVIGNEQFF.

The chain recombines TRBV13 with TRBJ2-7, with unresolved D. Trimming left V 5 bases short and J 6 bases short, with 17 bases between. The CDR3 spans 14 residues. Germline V gene lookup returns CDR1 PRHDT and CDR2 FYEKMQ (reference sequence). CDR3 region: CASSQTDPWGEQYF. The CDR3 coding sequence is TGTGCCAGCAGCCAGACGGACCCCTGGGGCGAGCAGTACTTC.

This clonotype came up a few times. The V and J genes are TRBV12-3 or TRBV12-4 and TRBJ2-5; 7 nucleotides align to TRBD2. Gene TRBJ2-1 matches the end of the DNA better, so the J call may be wrong. The CDR3 is 14 residues long. In nucleotides, the CDR3 is TGTGCCAGCATTCCGAGCGGGACTCATACTGAGCAGTTCTTC. It encodes CASIPSGTHTEQFF.

V usage is TRBV5-1 and J usage is TRBJ2-5; D unclear. The CDR3 length is 14 residues. Trimming pared 0 bases from V and 1 base from J, leaving 7 bases between. Germline-derived CDR1 and CDR2 are SGHRS and YFSETQ. In nucleotides, the CDR3 is TGCGCCAGCAGCTTGGGGCGTACCCAAGAGACCCAGTACTTC. Residues: CASSLGRTQETQYF.

The V and J genes are TRBV10-3 and TRBJ1-4; D possibly corresponds to TRBD1 (6 bases). This CDR3 comprises 14 residues. From germline, CDR1 is ENHRY and CDR2 SYGVKD. Trimming pared 3 bases from V and 5 bases from J, leaving 10 bases between. CDR3 sequence: CAISDGQPNEKLFF. The CDR3 DNA is TGTGCCATCAGTGATGGACAGCCGAATGAAAAACTGTTTTTT.

In this sample, this clonotype turned up a few times. The chain couples TRBV2 to TRBJ2-1, with TRBD1 identical over 9 bases. Unmatched junction bases numbered 4, after V lost 6 bases and J lost 7 bases. In germline, CDR1 is SNHLY, CDR2 FYNNEI. This CDR3 contains 13 residues. The CDR3: CASRGDRVNEQFF. The CDR3 DNA reads TGTGCCAGCAGAGGGGACAGGGTAAATGAGCAGTTCTTC.

This clonotype was seen many times. The rearrangement links TRBV24-1 to TRBJ2-5; 8 positions agree with TRBD1. V was pared by 7 bases and J by 4 bases, with 4 bases of the junction left unmatched. Germline V CDR1 and CDR2: KGHDR, SFDVKD. This CDR3 has 13 residues. CDR3: CATRGTGRETQYF. CDR3 nucleotide sequence: TGTGCCACCAGAGGGACAGGCCGAGAGACCCAGTACTTC.

In DNA form, the CDR3 reads TGCAGCGTTGTTCTCGGGGGGGGAGAGACCCAGTACTTC. Translation: CSVVLGGGETQYF. The chain is built from TRBV29-1 and TRBJ2-5; the match to TRBD2 covers 8 bases. V gave up 4 bases and J gave up 4 bases; unmatched junction bases: 5. The CDR3 is 13 amino acids. Looked up from germline, CDR1 is SQVTM and CDR2 is ANQGSEA.

The J gene is TRBJ1-2, the V gene TRBV19; possible D gene TRBD1, 6 bases. Trimming took off 8 bases at V and 2 bases at J, with 18 bases between the two ends. The germline V gene has CDR1 LNHDA and CDR2 SQIVND (reference sequence). This CDR3 is built from 15 residues. In DNA, the CDR3 is TGTGCCAGTCTCGGAGGATCGGGGGCAAACTATGGCTACACCTTC. Its translation: CASLGGSGANYGYTF.

The chain carries TRBV4-2 and TRBJ2-5; D is ambiguous. CDR3 length: 16 amino acids. Looked up from germline, CDR1 is LGHNA and CDR2 is YNFKEQ. V lost 2 bases, J lost 2 bases, and 15 bases lay in between. CDR3: CASSQSGSVLQETQYF. CDR3 in DNA: TGTGCCAGCAGCCAATCTGGGTCAGTCCTTCAAGAGACCCAGTACTTC.

The table lists this clonotype with a few counts. This sequence joins TRBV7-9 and TRBJ2-5; D might be TRBD1 (5 bases). Germline loops: CDR1 SEHNR, CDR2 FQNEAQ (reference sequence). This CDR3 has 14 residues. Trimming took off 2 bases at V and 5 bases at J, with 12 bases between the two ends. CDR3 sequence: CASSLPQGRETQYF. The CDR3, as DNA: TGTGCCAGCAGCTTACCCCAGGGAAGGGAGACCCAGTACTTC.

The gene calls are TRBV19 and TRBJ1-3, with 7 bases fitting TRBD1. Germline V lookup: CDR1 LNHDA, CDR2 SQIVND (reference sequence). The V segment lost 3 bases and the J segment 4 bases; nucleotides outside the gene matches: 3. The CDR3 is made up of 14 amino acids. In DNA, the CDR3 is TGTGCCAGTAGTATCGCACAGGGGGGAAACACCATATATTTT. Protein sequence: CASSIAQGGNTIYF. Complete variable domain (other parts from reference TRBV19 and TRBJ1-3): DGGITQSPKYLFRKEGQNVTLSCEQNLNHDAMYWYRQDPGQGLRLIYYSQIVNDFQKGDIAEGYSVSREKKESFPLTVTSAQKNPTAFYLCASSIAQGGNTIYFGEGSWLTVV.

V gene TRBV6-2 or TRBV6-3 combines with J gene TRBJ2-7; the D gene is possibly TRBD2 (5 bases). This CDR3 has 16 amino acids. Trimming removed 0 bases from V and 6 bases from J, with 18 bases in between. The V gene's germline CDR1 is MNHEY and CDR2 SVGEGT. Here the CDR3 reads CASSYSRATSDIEQYF. CDR3 coding DNA: TGTGCCAGCAGTTACTCGAGGGCCACTTCCGATATCGAGCAGTACTTC.

V gene TRBV7-9 combines with J gene TRBJ1-1; TRBD1 might be the D (5 bases). CDR1 SEHNR and CDR2 FQNEAQ come from the germline V gene (reference sequence). The CDR3 is 15 amino acids. V was clipped by 4 bases and J by 3 bases, with 15 bases between them. The CDR3 DNA sequence: TGTGCCAGCAGCTCCCTGTTGGGGCGGGACACTGAAGCTTTCTTT. Encoded protein: CASSSLLGRDTEAFF.

The rearrangement links TRBV4-3 to TRBJ1-1, with unresolved D. V lost 1 base and J lost 1, with 10 bases in between. The CDR3 runs 15 residues. Germline V gives CDR1 LGHNA, CDR2 YSLEER. CDR3 coding DNA: TGCGCCAGCAGCCAAGTTGTACGCGGGAACACTGAAGCTTTCTTT. This gives the protein CASSQVVRGNTEAFF.

There are a few counts of this clonotype. This chain joins TRBV7-9 and TRBJ1-1; D uncertain. CDR1 is SEHNR, CDR2 FQNEAQ, per germline (reference sequence). The CDR3 contains 15 residues. V lost 3 bases and J lost 4, with 15 bases in between. The CDR3 nucleotides are TGTGCCAGCAGCTTTACGATTTTGGAGGGCACTGAAGCTTTCTTT. It translates to CASSFTILEGTEAFF.

The chain combines TRBV24-1 with TRBJ2-3; D is tentatively TRBD1 or TRBD2 (6 bases each). The CDR3 is made up of 15 amino acids. The germline CDR1 and CDR2 sequences are KGHDR and SFDVKD. V gave up 4 bases and J gave up 3 bases, with 13 bases separating them. The CDR3 is CATSDPQGGTDTQYF. The DNA of the CDR3 is TGTGCCACCAGTGACCCACAGGGAGGAACAGATACGCAGTATTTT.

This clonotype was observed a few times. The rearrangement joins TRBV11-2 to TRBJ1-2; no clear D gene. V lost 5 bases and J lost 0, with 7 bases in between. CDR1 is SGHAT, CDR2 FQNNGV, per germline. The CDR3 sequence is 13 residues long. As DNA, the CDR3 is TGTGCCAGCAGCCCGATAGCTAACTATGGCTACACCTTC. As protein: CASSPIANYGYTF.

This clonotype turned up a few times. The chain joins TRBV28 to TRBJ2-5; D perhaps matches TRBD2 (6 bases). With 6 bases removed from V and 1 base from J, the gap between germline ends came to 15 bases. Germline V gene lookup returns CDR1 MDHEN and CDR2 SYDVKM. The CDR3 covers 15 residues. The DNA of the CDR3 is TGTGCCAGCAGCATAGCGGCCAGGGCCCAAGAGACCCAGTACTTC. Its translation is CASSIAARAQETQYF.

The chain joins TRBV20-1 to TRBJ2-4; 7 bases align to TRBD2. V trimming: 3 bases; J trimming: 7 bases; junction bases outside the gene matches: 0. Per germline, CDR1 DFQATT and CDR2 SNEGSKA (reference sequence). The CDR3 loop spans 11 amino acids. CDR3 residues: CSASGGNIQYF. CDR3 nucleotides: TGCAGTGCTAGCGGGGGGAACATTCAGTACTTC.

This clonotype was seen just once. CDR3 amino acids: CASSLAPATGTQYF. In DNA form, the CDR3 reads TGTGCCAGCAGTTTGGCCCCCGCGACCGGGACCCAGTACTTC. The chain uses TRBV12-3 or TRBV12-4 and TRBJ2-5; no clear D gene. The CDR3 has 14 amino acids. Trimming shortened V by 3 bases and J by 7 bases, and 15 bases separated the two germline ends.